This TCR beta chain was found in a study of T cells in Graves' hyperthyroidism and ophthalmopathy (dated by TCRdb to between 2017 and 2020). With respect to the entire study: Peripheral blood samples were taken at initial diagnosis, before any treatment was given. Prospective prediction of ophthalmopathy was tested in an independent validation cohort consisting of 18 to 20 hyperthyroidism patients and approximately 16 patients who later progressed to ophthalmopathy. Once sampling was done, hyperthyroidism patients were given methimazole at a starting dose of 30 mg daily, whereas ophthalmopathy patients were given high-dose intravenous methylprednisolone. To identify distinguishing TCR V-J signatures, a discovery cohort of around 98 patients was used, comprising approximately 40 with Graves' ophthalmopathy and some 60 with stable Graves' hyperthyroidism. The paper reports TCR Vbeta CDR3 sequencing of 130 to 150 peripheral blood samples: fewer than 50 ophthalmopathy, fewer than 85 hyperthyroidism and around 17 progressor patients. In addition, the study compared T-cell repertoires in thyroid tissue and in blood from five to seven Graves' hyperthyroidism patients. The roughly 91 discovery patients were randomly split 7:3 into training and test sets. Findings and caveats that apply to the study as a whole: During validation, the model predicted progression to ophthalmopathy a median of about 6.5 months ahead of onset, with around 71% sensitivity and 72.22% specificity. Most expanded thyroid clonotypes (frequency above 0.001) were also detected in blood, suggesting blood repertoires may reflect thyroid immune responses. No statistical method was used to set the sample size in advance, and investigators knew the group allocation. Ophthalmopathy was separated from stable hyperthyroidism by a 13 V-J signature model, with over 85% sensitivity and 81% to 82% specificity obtained in cross-validation and 80%/75% obtained in testing.

TCR beta CDR3 regions were amplified from RNA transcripts. A first-round RT-PCR of the TCR CDR3 used the HTBI primer set with the Qiagen OneStep RT-PCR kit. A second multiplex PCR round built the libraries, followed by size selection and purification. Libraries were sequenced paired-end with 100 bp reads on an Illumina HiSeq2000. As for the authors' bioinformatics: Raw data were processed with SOAPnuke, discarding reads with adapters, uncalled bases, mean Phred below 15, or no exact constant-primer or identifier match. COPE v1.2.5 was used to merge the high-quality paired reads, and each unique nucleotide sequence was defined as a clonotype. MiTCR v1.1 was used to align clonotypes to the IMGT TRBV, TRBD and TRBJ reference segments. Analysis was restricted to V-J combinations with a frequency above 0.0001, which covered 99.2% of repertoires. A TCS score was defined as the ratio between F50 (clonal expansion) and ExV (chaos), using BLOSUM62-based TCRdist between CDR3 peptides within each V-J. Welch's t-statistics and random forest reduced fewer than 550 V-J features to 10 to 15, which were used in a naive Bayes classifier (R e1071). Thyroid-blood repertoire similarity was quantified with the Morisita-Horn index. TCRdb reworked the public reads: Q25 trimming with fastp, MiXCR clone assembly, productive beta chains retained. CDR3 protein duplicates are merged, each entry listing the most common genes and DNA. Clone size and V and J calls follow TCRdb, not the original study. This sample gives over 700,000 distinct CDR3 sequences in total; about 38% of them show up just once. More than 7% of the sample goes to the ten largest clones.

Stable Graves' hyperthyroidism was defined as the absence of progression to ophthalmopathy over 18 months of follow-up. Hyperthyroidism patients were newly diagnosed, with disease duration under 2 months, and aged 18 to 65 years. The study excluded patients with uncontrolled infections, other autoimmune diseases, pregnancy or lactation. Diagnoses relied on clinical symptoms, serum thyroxine and TRAb, thyroid ultrasound and orbital computed tomography. PBMCs were isolated from about 9.2 ml of fresh peripheral blood by Ficoll-Paque density gradient centrifugation. Total RNA was extracted using Trizol reagent, and RNA quality was assessed on an Agilent 2100 Bioanalyzer. About this clonotype: This receptor's antigen is unknown. Base quality data are lacking; no much larger clone is found one base away.

Looking up the germline V gene yields CDR1 SQVTM and CDR2 ANQGSEA. V is shortened by 3 bases, J by 9 bases, and the region joining them spans 10 bases. Spanning cysteine to phenylalanine, the CDR3 consists of 11 amino acids. The entry retains the CDR3 DNA only, 33 bases that are in frame from base 1. Sequencing input: blood. This TCR was recovered from a man aged 18 to 30 with Graves' hyperthyroidism. The sequence links TRBV29-1 to TRBJ2-3, with no confident D gene call. The CDR3 reads as follows: CSVDEVGTQYF. The nucleotides read TGCAGCGTTGACGAGGTGGGGACGCAGTATTTT.